This entry concerns a single T cell receptor beta chain. TCRdb's copy holds only in-frame clones and misses some; the assay was immunoSEQ multiplex PCR. The data contain about 200,000 clones, roughly 87% of them singletons. This entry is derived from a study of blood T cell repertoires in COVID-19. The overall study: COVID-19 samples from acute and convalescent phases originated in the United States, Italy and Spain. PBMCs, B-cell-depleted T cells, or T cells were the source of the cDNA or gDNA that made up the material.

Looked up from germline, CDR1 is SGHTA and CDR2 is FQGNSA. This CDR3 has 15 amino acids. V lost 4 bases to trimming and J lost 2 bases, with 14 bases between them. The chain links TRBV7-2 to TRBJ2-5; a weak D match, TRBD1 (6 bases). The sequenced material came from peripheral blood. The TCR originated in a middle-aged man with active or convalescent COVID-19. CDR3 nucleotide sequence: TGTGCCAGCAGCTGGGGGCGGAGCGTTCAAGAGACCCAGTACTTC. It encodes CASSWGRSVQETQYF.